The entry that follows covers one TCR beta chain sequence. Antigen specificity is unknown. The table came from immunoSEQ multiplex PCR; TCRdb's copy has only in-frame clones and leaves some out. The sample lists about 90,000 clones, about 90% occurring once. J lost 6 bases, V lost 2 bases, and 5 bases had no gene match. The CDR3 is 14 residues long. Germline CDR1 and CDR2: MNHEY and SVGAGI. This sample was included in a study of T cell responses to AZD1222 COVID-19 vaccine. Whole-study results and caveats: There were repertoire samples only from the period after the peak T cell response. Rises in breadth and depth of Spike-specific TCRs came after two AZD1222 doses.

The chain employs TRBV6-5 and TRBJ2-3; 7 bases agree with TRBD1. The clonotype originates from an adult in good health. This specimen was peripheral blood, taken on day 0 of MenACWY control vaccination. The CDR3 protein is CASSYRGGEDTQYF. CDR3 sequence (DNA): TGTGCCAGCAGTTACCGAGGGGGCGAGGATACGCAGTATTTT.